The T cell receptor beta chain under discussion was sequenced for a study of cytomegalovirus exposure and HLA in healthy donors. Notes on the study in general: Owing to their indistinguishability, certain V segments, notably TRBV6-2 and TRBV6-3, were excluded. HLA-A and HLA-B allele assignments for most subjects were reportedly predicted accurately using TCR beta sequences. A list of approximately 150 TCR beta chains associated with cytomegalovirus was given.

Primers included in the PCR were 60 Vbeta and 13 Jbeta primers. Some clones are missing from TCRdb's copy, which holds only in-frame ones; the method was immunoSEQ multiplex PCR. The repertoire holds about 120,000 clones, with 70% to 80% as singletons. As concerns this clone: Its specificity is unknown.

Per germline, CDR1 SEHNR and CDR2 FQNEAQ (reference sequence). The trim removed 7 bases at V and 1 base at J, leaving 4 bases unmatched. The CDR3 runs to 14 residues. The sequenced sample was PBMCs. This TCR came from a woman aged 18 to 35 in good health and CMV-seropositive. The gene calls are TRBV7-9 and TRBJ2-1; TRBD2 matches at 7 bases. The CDR3 bases are TGTGCCAGCACTCTAGCGGAGTCCTACAATGAGCAGTTCTTC. It encodes CASTLAESYNEQFF. Combining the CDR3 with reference TRBV7-9 and TRBJ2-1 gives the whole variable domain DTGVSQNPRHKITKRGQNVTFRCDPISEHNRLYWYRQTLGQGPEFLTYFQNEAQLEKSRLLSDRFSAERPKGSFSTLEIQRTEQGDSAMYLCASTLAESYNEQFFGPGTRLTVL.